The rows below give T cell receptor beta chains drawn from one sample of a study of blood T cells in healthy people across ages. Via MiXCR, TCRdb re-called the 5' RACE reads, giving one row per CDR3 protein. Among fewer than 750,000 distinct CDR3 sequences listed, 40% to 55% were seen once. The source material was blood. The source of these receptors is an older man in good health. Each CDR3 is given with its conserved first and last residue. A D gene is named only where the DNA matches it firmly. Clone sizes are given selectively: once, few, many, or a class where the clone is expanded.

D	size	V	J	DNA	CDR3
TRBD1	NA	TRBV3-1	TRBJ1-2	TGTGCCAGCAGCCAGACAGACAGGGGAGGCGGCTACACCTTC	CASSQTDRGGGYTF
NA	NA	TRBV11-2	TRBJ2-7	TGTGCCAGCAGCTTAACGTTGGGGGCTTACTACGAGCAGTACTTC	CASSLTLGAYYEQYF
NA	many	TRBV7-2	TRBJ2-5	TGTGCCAGCTCACCGACGACAGGGACCCAGTACTTC	CASSPTTGTQYF
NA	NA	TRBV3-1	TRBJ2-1	TGTGCCAGCAGCCACTTAGGGGATGAGCAGTTCTTC	CASSHLGDEQFF
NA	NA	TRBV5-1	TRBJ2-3	TGCGCCAGCAGCTTTGGCCTGGGGTCAGATACGCAGTATTTT	CASSFGLGSDTQYF
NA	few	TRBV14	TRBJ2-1	TGTGCCAGCAGCCACTTGACAGGCGGCTCCTACAATGAGCAGTTCTTC	CASSHLTGGSYNEQFF
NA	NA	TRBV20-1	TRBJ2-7	TGCAGTGCTAGACGAAACAGGGGAGGATCCTACAATGAGCAGTACTTC	CSARRNRGGSYNEQYF
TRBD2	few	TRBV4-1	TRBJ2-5	TGCGCCAGCAGCCCCAGCAGGACTAGAGGTCGGGAGACCCAGTACTTC	CASSPSRTRGRETQYF
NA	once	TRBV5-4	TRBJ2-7	TGTGCCAGCAGCCGTGACAGGAAGTACGAGCAGTACTTC	CASSRDRKYEQYF
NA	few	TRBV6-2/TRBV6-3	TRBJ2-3	TGTGCCAGCAGACTTTGGACCCCCAGCACAGATACGCAGTATTTT	CASRLWTPSTDTQYF
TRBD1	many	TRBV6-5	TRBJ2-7	TGTGCCAGCAGTTACTCCCGGGACAGAGGCTACGAGCAGTACTTC	CASSYSRDRGYEQYF
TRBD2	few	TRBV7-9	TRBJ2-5	TGTGCCAGCAGCCTTACTAGCGGCGGCCGGGTTGGAGAGACCCAGTACTTC	CASSLTSGGRVGETQYF
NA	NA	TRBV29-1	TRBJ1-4	TGCAGCGTTGACGAGACAGGAGGCCAAGAAAAACTGTTTTTT	CSVDETGGQEKLFF
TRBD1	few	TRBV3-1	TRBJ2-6	TGTGCCAGCAGCCGCGGGACAGGTAGCTCTGGGGCCAACGTCCTGACTTTC	CASSRGTGSSGANVLTF
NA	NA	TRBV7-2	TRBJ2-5	TGTGCCAGCAGACTCGGGGGCTTGGAGACCCAGTACTTC	CASRLGGLETQYF
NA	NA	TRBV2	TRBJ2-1	TGTGCCAGCGTAAGCAGGGGGGCGGGGCGCAATGAGCAGTTCTTC	CASVSRGAGRNEQFF
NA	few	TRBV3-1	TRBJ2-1	TGTGCCAGCAGCCAAGGGGCAGCGAGCTCCTACAATGAGCAGTTCTTC	CASSQGAASSYNEQFF
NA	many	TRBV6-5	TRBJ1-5	TGTGCCAGCAGCCCGGACCGAAATCAGCCCCAGCATTTT	CASSPDRNQPQHF
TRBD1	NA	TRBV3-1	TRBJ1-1	TGTGCCAGCAGCCGACCGGGACAGGGGGTGAACACTGAAGCTTTCTTT	CASSRPGQGVNTEAFF
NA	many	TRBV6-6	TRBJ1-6	TGTGCCAGCAGCCCTGACAGGTCCTCTTATAATTCACCCCTCCACTTT	CASSPDRSSYNSPLHF
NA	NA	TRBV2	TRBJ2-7	TGTGCCAGCAATTGGGATAAGGACGGGTGGGCCTACGAGCAGTACTTC	CASNWDKDGWAYEQYF
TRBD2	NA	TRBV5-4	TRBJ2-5	TGTGCCAGCAGCCCCACGGGACTAGCCACAGAAGAGACCCAGTACTTC	CASSPTGLATEETQYF
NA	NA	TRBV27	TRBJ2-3	TGTGCCAGCAGTTTAGCACAATCCCGGGGTATGACAGATACGCAGTATTTT	CASSLAQSRGMTDTQYF
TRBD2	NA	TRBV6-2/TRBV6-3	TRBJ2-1	TGTGCCAGCAGTAGGAGCGGGAGCTCCTACAAGGAGCAGTTCTTC	CASSRSGSSYKEQFF
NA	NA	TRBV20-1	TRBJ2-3	TGCAGTGCTAGAGATACTCAGCGGTTCACAGATACGCAGTATTTT	CSARDTQRFTDTQYF
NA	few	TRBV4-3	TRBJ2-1	TGCGCCAGCAGCCGAGGGGACAATGAGCAGTTCTTC	CASSRGDNEQFF
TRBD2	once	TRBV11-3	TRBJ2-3	TGTGCCAGCAGCCCGGGGCTAGCGGACCACCCAGATACGCAGTATTTT	CASSPGLADHPDTQYF
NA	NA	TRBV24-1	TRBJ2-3	TGTGCCACCAGTGATCCGAGAGATACGCAGTATTTT	CATSDPRDTQYF
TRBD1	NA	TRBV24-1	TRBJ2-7	TGTGCCACCAGTGATTTGCCCACCGACAGGGGGAATGAGCAGTACTTC	CATSDLPTDRGNEQYF
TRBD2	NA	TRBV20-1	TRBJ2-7	TGCAGTGCTAGGGTTAGTAGCGGGGGGCGCTCCTACAATGAGCAGTACTTC	CSARVSSGGRSYNEQYF
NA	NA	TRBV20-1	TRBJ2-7	TGCAGTGCTTGGGACCAGGGTCGCTCCTACGAGCAGTACTTC	CSAWDQGRSYEQYF
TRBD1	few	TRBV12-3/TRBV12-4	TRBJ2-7	TGTGCCAGCAGTTTCACGGACAGGGTTGGCTCCTACGAGCAGTACTTC	CASSFTDRVGSYEQYF
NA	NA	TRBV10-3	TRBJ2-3	TGTGCCATCAGCTTAATCCCAGGGGCGGCAGATACGCAGTATTTT	CAISLIPGAADTQYF
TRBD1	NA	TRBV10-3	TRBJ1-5	TGTGCCACCAGTACTGAGCGGACAGGGGACTTTAGCAATCAGCCCCAGCATTTT	CATSTERTGDFSNQPQHF
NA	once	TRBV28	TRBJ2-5	TGTGCCAGCAGACAAGGGGGAGAGCAAGAGACCCAGTACTTC	CASRQGGEQETQYF
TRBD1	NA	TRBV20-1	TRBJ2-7	TGCAGTGCTAGGGATACAGGGGCTACCTACGAGCAGTACTTC	CSARDTGATYEQYF
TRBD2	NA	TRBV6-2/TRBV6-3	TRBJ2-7	TGTGCCAGCAGTTACTCCAGCGGGAGGGTGTCCTACGAGCAGTACTTC	CASSYSSGRVSYEQYF
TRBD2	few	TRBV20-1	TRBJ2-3	TGCAGTGCTATCCGCGGGAGTCCAGATACGCAGTATTTT	CSAIRGSPDTQYF
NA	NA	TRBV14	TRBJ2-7	TGTGCCACCGGGTCCAGCTCCTACGAGCAGTACTTC	CATGSSSYEQYF
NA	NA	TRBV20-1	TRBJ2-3	TGCAGTGCTAGACAGATACAGGACACTAATACGCAGTATTTT	CSARQIQDTNTQYF
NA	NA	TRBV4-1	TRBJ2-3	TGCGCCAGCAGCCAAGGCAGGGGTGCCAACCTGGATACGCAGTATTTT	CASSQGRGANLDTQYF
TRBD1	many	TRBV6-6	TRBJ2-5	TGTGCCAGCAGCTCATCCGGGACAGGGGGCGCAGAGACCCAGTACTTC	CASSSSGTGGAETQYF
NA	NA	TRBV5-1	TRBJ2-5	TGCGCCAGCAGCCCACAGGGATCTCGAGAGGAGACCCAGTACTTC	CASSPQGSREETQYF
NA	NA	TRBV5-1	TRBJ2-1	TGCGCCAGCAGCTTGGCCCTCGGCAGGTGGAATGAGCAGTTCTTC	CASSLALGRWNEQFF